Below are 15 T cell receptor beta chains sequenced from a single sample in a study of vaccination and CD4 T cells after COVID-19. Their antigens are not known. Oncomine TCR Beta short-read sequencing was applied to DNA from cultured CD4+ T cells. Genomic DNA was drawn out of CD4+ T cells grown in culture. From the PCR reads, TCRdb called clonotypes with MiXCR, one entry per CDR3 protein. Among several thousand distinct CDR3 sequences listed, around two fifths were seen once. As to treatment: approximately 9-day PBMC culture with coronavirus spike peptide pools or control peptides (ViraFEST assay). CD4+ T cells of the unexposed donor were collected before the COVID-19 pandemic (2011-2018). Sequencing was carried out using CD4+ T cells from blood, cultured in vitro. All receptors come from a human donor in good health.

The J gene is TRBJ2-3, the V gene TRBV14; 9 bases agree with TRBD1. CDR3 length: 14 residues. CDR1 is SGHDN, CDR2 FVKESK, per germline. The V and J ends lost 5 bases and 3 bases, in that order; junction bases with no gene match: 3. CDR3 nucleotides: TGTGCCAGCAGCTCCGGACAGGGGACAGATACGCAGTATTTT. Translated: CASSSGQGTDTQYF.

The rearrangement joins TRBV27 to TRBJ1-5, with TRBD1 as a possible D gene (6 bases). Germline-derived CDR1 and CDR2 are MNHEY and SMNVEV (reference sequence). With 3 bases removed from V and 5 bases from J, the gap between germline ends came to 11 bases. This CDR3 contains 14 residues. CDR3 sequence (DNA): TGTGCCAGCAGTTTTAGGGGGGCCGATCAGCCCCAGCATTTT. The encoded protein is CASSFRGADQPQHF.

This chain links TRBV27 with TRBJ1-5; D remains ambiguous. Germline V gene lookup returns CDR1 MNHEY and CDR2 SMNVEV (reference sequence). Trimming left V 3 bases short and J 7 bases short, with 7 bases between. The CDR3 sequence is 12 residues long. CDR3 in amino acids: CASSFFGQPQHF. The CDR3 DNA is TGTGCCAGCAGTTTCTTCGGGCAGCCCCAGCATTTT.

This clonotype was counted between two and nine times. This chain links TRBV30 with TRBJ1-6; D is possibly TRBD1 (6 bases). Trimming took 1 base from V and 10 from J, leaving 11 bases between them. Germline values: CDR1 GTSNPN, CDR2 SVGIG (reference sequence). This CDR3 contains 13 residues. CDR3 amino acids: CAWSGKGGSPLHF. The CDR3, as DNA: TGTGCCTGGAGTGGCAAGGGGGGATCACCCCTCCACTTT.

V usage is TRBV20-1 and J usage is TRBJ2-1, with 10 nucleotides matching TRBD2. The CDR3 covers 16 residues. CDR1 DFQATT and CDR2 SNEGSKA come from the germline V gene (reference sequence). Trimming removed 4 bases from V and 1 base from J; junction bases left unmatched: 7. The CDR3 reads CSAIDSGRPSYNEQFF. The CDR3 DNA is TGCAGTGCTATTGATAGCGGGAGGCCTTCCTACAATGAGCAGTTCTTC.

CDR3 DNA sequence: TGTGCCAGTAGTCTCCAGGGAAGTGAAGCTTTCTTT. Its protein is CASSLQGSEAFF. The chain couples TRBV19 to TRBJ1-1; possible D gene TRBD1, 5 bases. Germline V CDR1 and CDR2: LNHDA, SQIVND (reference sequence). The ends were cut back, 5 bases at V and 7 bases at J, with 11 bases in the middle. The CDR3 is made up of 12 amino acids.

The chain links TRBV4-1 to TRBJ1-2, with 8 bases that match TRBD1. J was trimmed by 2 bases and V by 6 bases; bases with no gene match: 8. The length of the CDR3 is 15 residues. CDR1 and CDR2 (germline): MGHRA, YSYEKL. CDR3 protein: CASSTSGTGNYGYTF. In nucleotides, the CDR3 is TGCGCCAGCAGTACGTCCGGGACAGGAAACTATGGCTACACCTTC.

The chain combines TRBV27 with TRBJ1-2; 7 nucleotides line up with TRBD1. Germline loops: CDR1 MNHEY, CDR2 SMNVEV (reference sequence). The CDR3 runs to 14 residues. Germline trimming cut 2 bases from V and 4 bases from J; bases unmatched to any gene: 4. The CDR3 DNA reads as TGTGCCAGCAGTTTAGGTAACAGGGGCTATGGCTACACCTTC. It specifies CASSLGNRGYGYTF.

This clonotype has more than one count but fewer than ten. The chain uses TRBV18 and TRBJ2-5; D not resolved. Trimming cost V 5 bases and J 5 bases, with 9 bases left between them. The CDR3 totals 12 residues. Germline V CDR1 and CDR2: KGHSH, LQKENI. Written as DNA, the CDR3 is TGTGCCAGCTCATCCCTAATGGAGACCCAGTACTTC. Translating it yields CASSSLMETQYF.

This clonotype was detected only a few times. The chain combines TRBV5-1 with TRBJ2-1; 10 bases are shared with TRBD2. The CDR3 covers 20 residues. The V gene's germline CDR1 is SGHRS and CDR2 YFSETQ. The trim removed 3 bases at V and 1 base at J, leaving 16 bases unmatched. CDR3 residues: CASSSSLGASGSGSYNEQFF. The CDR3 DNA follows: TGCGCCAGCAGCTCTTCTTTGGGGGCTAGCGGGAGTGGATCCTACAATGAGCAGTTCTTC.

The chain uses TRBV6-1 and TRBJ2-7, with 9 bases that match TRBD1. The length of the CDR3 is 14 residues. The germline V gene has CDR1 MNHNS and CDR2 SASEGT. Trimming at V came to 8 bases and at J to 1 base, leaving 6 bases not matched to a gene. Written as DNA, the CDR3 is TGTGCCAGCCTGCGACAGGGGGGATCCTACGAGCAGTACTTC. As protein: CASLRQGGSYEQYF.

This clonotype was counted between two and nine times. This rearrangement joins TRBV27 to TRBJ2-7; 12 nucleotides line up with TRBD2. This CDR3 comprises 16 residues. Germline V gene lookup returns CDR1 MNHEY and CDR2 SMNVEV (reference sequence). V trimming: 4 bases; J trimming: 5 bases; junction bases outside the gene matches: 9. In DNA form, the CDR3 reads TGTGCCAGCAGTTCCCCCAGACTAGCGGGAGAGCACGAGCAGTACTTC. This codes for CASSSPRLAGEHEQYF.

This clonotype has more than one count but fewer than ten. The chain carries TRBV7-2 and TRBJ1-2; TRBD1 matches 9 bases. The trim removed 6 bases at V and 3 bases at J, leaving 8 bases unmatched. The CDR3 runs to 15 residues. Germline CDR1 SGHTA, CDR2 FQGNSA. This CDR3 is CASSRDRVGYYGYTF. The CDR3 DNA follows: TGTGCCAGCAGTCGGGACAGGGTGGGCTACTATGGCTACACCTTC. Supplemented by reference TRBV7-2 and TRBJ1-2, the full variable domain reads GAGVSQSPSNKVTEKGKDVELRCDPISGHTALYWYRQSLGQGLEFLIYFQGNSAPDKSGLPSDRFSAERTGGSVSTLTIQRTQQEDSAVYLCASSRDRVGYYGYTFGSGTRLTVV.

The chain couples TRBV7-9 to TRBJ2-3; D ambiguous. CDR3 length equals 14 residues. Germline loops: CDR1 SEHNR, CDR2 FQNEAQ (reference sequence). V gave up 4 bases and J gave up 0 bases, with 8 bases separating them. The CDR3 region is CASSSYVSTDTQYF. The CDR3 bases are TGTGCCAGCAGCTCCTACGTTAGCACAGATACGCAGTATTTT. The whole variable domain, filled in from reference TRBV7-9 and TRBJ2-3, reads DTGVSQNPRHKITKRGQNVTFRCDPISEHNRLYWYRQTLGQGPEFLTYFQNEAQLEKSRLLSDRFSAERPKGSFSTLEIQRTEQGDSAMYLCASSSYVSTDTQYFGPGTRLTVL.

The chain couples TRBV10-3 to TRBJ2-7; D is unclear. Trimming shortened V by 6 bases and J by 0 bases, and 9 bases separated the two germline ends. The CDR3 sequence is 13 residues long. Germline CDR1 reads ENHRY; CDR2 reads SYGVKD. This CDR3 reads CAIRTASSYEQYF. In DNA form, the CDR3 reads TGTGCCATCAGAACTGCAAGCTCCTACGAGCAGTACTTC.